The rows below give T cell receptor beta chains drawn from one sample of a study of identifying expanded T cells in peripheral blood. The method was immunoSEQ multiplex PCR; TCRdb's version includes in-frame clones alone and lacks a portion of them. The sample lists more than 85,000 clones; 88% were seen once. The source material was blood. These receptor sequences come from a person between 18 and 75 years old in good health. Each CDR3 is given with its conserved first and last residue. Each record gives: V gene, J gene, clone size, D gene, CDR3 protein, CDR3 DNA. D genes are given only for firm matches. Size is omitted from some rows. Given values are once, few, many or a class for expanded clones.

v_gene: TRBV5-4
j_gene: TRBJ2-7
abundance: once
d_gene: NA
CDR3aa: CASSLYRAGYEQYF
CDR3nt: TGTGCCAGCAGCTTGTACAGGGCAGGTTACGAGCAGTACTTC

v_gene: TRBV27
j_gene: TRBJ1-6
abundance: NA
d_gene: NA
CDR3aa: CASSLEGSSYNSPLHF
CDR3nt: TGTGCCAGCAGTTTAGAGGGGAGCTCCTATAATTCACCCCTCCACTTT

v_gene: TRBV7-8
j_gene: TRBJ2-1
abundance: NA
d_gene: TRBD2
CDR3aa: CASSFHLAGAYGHEQFF
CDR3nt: TGTGCCAGCAGCTTCCACCTAGCGGGGGCGTACGGGCATGAGCAGTTCTTC

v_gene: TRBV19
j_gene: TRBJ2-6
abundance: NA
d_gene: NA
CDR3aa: CASSTRTDPGANVLTF
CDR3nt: TGTGCCAGTAGTACCCGGACAGATCCTGGGGCCAACGTCCTGACTTTC

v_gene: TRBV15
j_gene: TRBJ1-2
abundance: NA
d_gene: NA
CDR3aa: CATSRDRGNYGYTF
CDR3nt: TGTGCCACCAGCAGAGACAGGGGAAACTATGGCTACACCTTC

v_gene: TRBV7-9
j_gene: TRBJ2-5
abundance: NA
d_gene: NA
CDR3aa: CASSSELVKETQYF
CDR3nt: TGTGCCAGCAGCTCAGAACTAGTCAAAGAGACCCAGTACTTC

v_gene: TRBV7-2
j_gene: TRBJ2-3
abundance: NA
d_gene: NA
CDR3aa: CAIGGLGTDTQYF
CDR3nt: TGTGCCATCGGCGGCTTGGGCACAGATACGCAGTATTTT

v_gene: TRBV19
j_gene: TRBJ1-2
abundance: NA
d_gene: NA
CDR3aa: CASSKSPTALYGYTF
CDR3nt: TGTGCCAGTAGTAAGTCGCCGACAGCTCTCTATGGCTACACCTTC

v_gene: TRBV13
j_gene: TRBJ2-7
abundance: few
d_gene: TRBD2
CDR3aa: CASSRNGGRAYEQYF
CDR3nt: TGTGCCAGCAGCAGAAATGGGGGGAGGGCCTACGAGCAGTACTTC

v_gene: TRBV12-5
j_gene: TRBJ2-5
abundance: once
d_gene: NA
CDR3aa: CASGSYSDQETQYF
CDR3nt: TGTGCTAGTGGGAGTTATTCCGATCAAGAGACCCAGTACTTC

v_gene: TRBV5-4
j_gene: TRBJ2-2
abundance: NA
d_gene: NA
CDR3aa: CASSLTSGITGELFF
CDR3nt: TGTGCCAGCAGCTTGACATCCGGGATCACCGGGGAGCTGTTTTTT

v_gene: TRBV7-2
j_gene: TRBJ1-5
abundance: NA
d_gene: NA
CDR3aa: CASSSFVGQKHF
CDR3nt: TGTGCCAGCAGCTCGTTCGTTGGACAGAAGCATTTT

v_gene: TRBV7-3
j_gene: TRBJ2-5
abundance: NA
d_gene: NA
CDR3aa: CASSLLRGDQETQYF
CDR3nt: TGTGCCAGCAGCTTACTCAGGGGGGATCAAGAGACCCAGTACTTC

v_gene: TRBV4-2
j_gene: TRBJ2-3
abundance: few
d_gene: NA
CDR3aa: CASSRAFSGTDTQYF
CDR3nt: TGTGCCAGCAGCCGAGCCTTTAGCGGCACAGATACGCAGTATTTT

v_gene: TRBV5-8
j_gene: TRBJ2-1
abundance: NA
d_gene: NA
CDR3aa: CASGGSLYNEQFF
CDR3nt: TGTGCCAGCGGGGGTTCCCTCTACAATGAGCAGTTCTTC

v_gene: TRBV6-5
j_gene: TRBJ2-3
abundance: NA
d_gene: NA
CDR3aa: CASSYSWSPDTQYF
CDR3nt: TGTGCCAGCAGTTACTCGTGGAGCCCAGATACGCAGTATTTT